The 13 T cell receptor beta chains listed next were all sequenced from one sample in a study of cytomegalovirus exposure and HLA in healthy donors (dated by TCRdb to about 2017). Libraries were built with the immunoSEQ multiplex PCR assay. For the multiplex PCR, a mixture combining 60 forward primers for TCR Vbeta segments and 13 reverse primers for TCR Jbeta segments was used. TCRdb stores this immuneACCESS table with in-frame sequences only. Part of the clones is absent; in the studies checked, under half of the shortfall reflects unresolved V genes, and no reason is known for the rest. The sample profile shows 170,000 or so clones; around 80% of them were found once. The ten biggest clones cover 3% to 4.5% of the sample. The sequenced sample was PBMCs. These receptors originate from an older woman in good health and CMV-seropositive.

CDR3 sequence (DNA): TGTGCCAGCAGCTCCCCGGGAGACGGCGGGGAGCTGTTTTTT. Translation gives CASSSPGDGGELFF. V is TRBV21-1 and J is TRBJ2-2; TRBD2, as called in the table, went unchecked against the DNA. TRBV21-1 is deemed a pseudogene. The CDR3 loop spans 14 amino acids.

The chain employs TRBV6-5 and TRBJ2-7; TRBD2 matches 14 bases. Germline V lookup: CDR1 MNHEY, CDR2 SVGAGI. Trimming at V came to 2 bases and at J to 4 bases, leaving 1 base not matched to a gene. CDR3 size: 15 residues. Here the CDR3 DNA reads TGTGCCAGCAGTTACGGGACTAGCGGGGGTTACGAGCAGTACTTC. Translation gives CASSYGTSGGYEQYF.

This chain joins TRBV28 and TRBJ1-2; D remains unclear. The CDR3 runs to 16 residues. Germline CDR1 is MDHEN and CDR2 is SYDVKM. Trimming pared 7 bases from V and 0 bases from J, leaving 18 bases between. The CDR3 region is CASTKFAGFSNYGYTF. CDR3 in DNA: TGTGCCAGCACCAAATTCGCGGGGTTCTCTAACTATGGCTACACCTTC.

This chain links TRBV28 with TRBJ1-6, with 7 bases that match TRBD1. The CDR3 has 15 amino acids. Trimming removed 1 base from V and 9 bases from J; junction bases left unmatched: 6. Per the germline V gene, CDR1 is MDHEN and CDR2 is SYDVKM. CDR3 in amino acids: CASSLLGTESSPLHF. The DNA of the CDR3 is TGTGCCAGCAGTTTATTAGGGACAGAGAGTTCACCCCTCCACTTT.

V usage is TRBV19 and J usage is TRBJ2-3, with D possibly matching TRBD2 (5 bases). CDR1 is LNHDA and CDR2 is SQIVND in the germline V gene (reference sequence). V shed 6 bases and J shed 5 bases, with 15 bases lying between them. The CDR3 has 14 residues. As DNA, the CDR3 is TGTGCCAGTAGGACGACTAACCCGAGAGATACGCAGTATTTT. Translation gives CASRTTNPRDTQYF. Using reference TRBV19 and TRBJ2-3 for the parts outside the CDR3, the full variable domain is DGGITQSPKYLFRKEGQNVTLSCEQNLNHDAMYWYRQDPGQGLRLIYYSQIVNDFQKGDIAEGYSVSREKKESFPLTVTSAQKNPTAFYLCASRTTNPRDTQYFGPGTRLTVL.

This clone was seen once. The chain links TRBV5-1 to TRBJ2-1; TRBD2 matches 11 bases. The CDR3 is made up of 16 amino acids. The germline V gene encodes CDR1 SGHRS and CDR2 YFSETQ. Germline trimming cut 5 bases from V and 0 bases from J; bases unmatched to any gene: 4. The CDR3 is CASSSGGAPSYNEQFF. CDR3 sequence (DNA): TGCGCCAGCAGTAGCGGGGGGGCCCCCTCCTACAATGAGCAGTTCTTC.

V and J are TRBV9 and TRBJ1-3; TRBD1 aligns across 8 bases. Trimming at V came to 3 bases and at J to 0 bases, leaving 5 bases not matched to a gene. CDR3 length equals 16 residues. CDR1 is SGDLS and CDR2 is YYNGEE in the germline V gene. The CDR3 protein is CASSARDRTSGNTIYF. The DNA of the CDR3 is TGTGCCAGCAGCGCGAGGGACAGGACCTCTGGAAACACCATATATTTT.

This clone occurred a few times. The chain recombines TRBV5-4 with TRBJ1-1, with D unclear. V was clipped by 4 bases and J by 0 bases, with 16 bases between them. Per the germline V gene, CDR1 is SGHNT and CDR2 is YYREEE (reference sequence). This CDR3 region has 16 residues. The CDR3 DNA is TGTGCCAGCAGCCAAGAGTTGGGAGTATTGAACACTGAAGCTTTCTTT. Its protein is CASSQELGVLNTEAFF.

This chain uses TRBV4-1 with TRBJ2-3; 10 bases align to TRBD2. The CDR3 runs to 17 residues. The V segment lost 7 bases and the J segment 2 bases; nucleotides outside the gene matches: 12. Germline CDR1 MGHRA, CDR2 YSYEKL. The chain's CDR3 is CASTRGGLAGVTDTQYF. The CDR3 nucleotides are TGCGCCAGCACCCGAGGTGGGCTAGCGGGGGTCACAGATACGCAGTATTTT.

The chain joins TRBV28 to TRBJ2-7; D is unresolved. This CDR3 is built from 13 residues. V was shortened by 8 bases and J by 3 bases, with 14 bases between the two germline ends. CDR1 is MDHEN, CDR2 SYDVKM, per germline. The CDR3 here is CASDCATCYEQYF. Here the CDR3 DNA reads TGTGCCAGCGACTGTGCGACGTGCTACGAGCAGTACTTC.

The chain joins TRBV19 to TRBJ1-2; 7 positions match TRBD1. The V gene end was trimmed by 5 bases and the J gene end by 14 bases; junction bases not matched to a gene: 17. Germline loops: CDR1 LNHDA, CDR2 SQIVND (reference sequence). The CDR3 contains 14 residues. The DNA for the CDR3 is TGTGCCAGTAGTTTCCGACAGGGAGGTATTGTTAGGACCTTC. Its translation: CASSFRQGGIVRTF.

As DNA, the CDR3 is TGTGCCATCCGTGGCGCAGATACGCAGTATTTT. Encoded protein: CAIRGADTQYF. The chain employs TRBV10-3 and TRBJ2-3; the D is unclear. Trimming pared 8 bases from V and 4 bases from J, leaving 7 bases between. The CDR3 has 11 residues. The germline V gene has CDR1 ENHRY and CDR2 SYGVKD.

In the case of this clone: Sequence at one end of the junction differs from germline and may be a read error. The J gene is TRBJ2-7, the V gene TRBV30, with 8 bases fitting TRBD1. Germline loops: CDR1 GTSNPN, CDR2 SVGIG (reference sequence). This CDR3 is 12 amino acids long. CDR3 in DNA: TGTGCCTGGAGTGACCGAGACAGGGGTCAGAACTTC. Its protein product is CAWSDRDRGQNF.